This T cell receptor (beta chain) was recorded in a study of identical twins. Study-level results: There is a chance that invariant MAIT and iNKT cells partially muddied zero-insertion analyses.

Unique molecular identifiers were present on the cDNA, which also gained a universal primer site by template switching. TCRdb independently ran MiXCR on the 5' RACE reads; one entry per CDR3 protein. The data contain about 190,000 distinct CDR3 sequences, approximately 15% of them singletons. In regard to this clonotype: Its antigen is as yet unknown.

Per germline, CDR1 MNHEY and CDR2 SMNVEV (reference sequence). CDR3 length: 13 amino acids. Trimming pared 7 bases from V and 6 bases from J, leaving 13 bases between. These data were also reused for a study on T cells expressing NK-cell markers. That source reports: Similarly, these clonotypes led the CD3+CD56-NKG2C+ fraction as well in a handful of donors.

The V call is TRBV27, the J call TRBJ2-1; D possibly corresponds to TRBD2 (7 bases). Sample: CD8+ T cells sorted from blood. This sequence was found in a woman younger than 35 in good health. Here the CDR3 DNA reads TGTGCCAGCAAGGCGGGGGCCATCAATGAGCAGTTCTTC. It yields the protein CASKAGAINEQFF.